Below, 25 T cell receptor beta chains from the same sample are listed, as sequenced in a study of graft-versus-host responses after intestinal transplantation. TCRdb keeps only in-frame clones here, not all; method: immunoSEQ multiplex PCR. Among 77,000 or so clones listed, approximately 90% were seen once. Sequenced here: PBMCs, sampled 98 days after intestinal transplantation. The receptor set was obtained from a human patient who received an intestinal transplant, so some T cells may come from the graft donor.

V usage is TRBV10-2 and J usage is TRBJ2-5; 11 bases match TRBD2. CDR1 and CDR2 (germline): WSHSY, SAAADI. V was pared by 2 bases and J by 0 bases, with 8 bases of the junction left unmatched. The CDR3 has 18 residues. The CDR3 is CASSERILAGGHQETQYF. The DNA for the CDR3 is TGCGCCAGCAGTGAGCGGATCCTAGCGGGGGGCCACCAAGAGACCCAGTACTTC.

The chain recombines TRBV27 with TRBJ1-5, with D unclear. Germline-derived CDR1 and CDR2 are MNHEY and SMNVEV (reference sequence). The CDR3 is made up of 14 amino acids. V was pared by 2 bases and J by 3 bases, with 8 bases between. The CDR3: CASSLQVSNQPQHF. CDR3 sequence (DNA): TGTGCCAGCAGTTTACAGGTCTCCAATCAGCCCCAGCATTTT.

This sequence joins TRBV23-1 and TRBJ2-5, with D perhaps TRBD1 (7 bases). TRBV23-1 is filed as an ORF, its function uncertain. Trimming pared 0 bases from V and 6 bases from J, leaving 14 bases between. The CDR3 is 15 residues long. CDR3: CASSQSGGQRKTQYF. The CDR3 DNA follows: TGCGCCAGCAGTCAATCCGGGGGACAGAGAAAGACCCAGTACTTC.

The J gene is TRBJ2-1, the V gene TRBV6-6; no clear D. The CDR3 runs 13 residues. Trimming took 0 bases from V and 6 from J, leaving 6 bases between them. In germline, CDR1 is MNHNY, CDR2 SVGAGI (reference sequence). The chain's CDR3 is CASSYSGVNEQFF. The CDR3 DNA reads as TGTGCCAGCAGTTACTCGGGCGTCAATGAGCAGTTCTTC.

On this clone itself: The sample contains more than one DNA sequence encoding this CDR3. The chain carries TRBV4-1 and TRBJ2-7; D ambiguous. The CDR3 consists of 13 residues. Trimming took 0 bases from V and 1 from J, leaving 4 bases between them. CDR1 is MGHRA and CDR2 is YSYEKL in the germline V gene. CDR3 DNA: TGCGCCAGCAGCCAAGAGCGGTCCTACGAGCAGTACTTC. Translating it yields CASSQERSYEQYF.

The V call is TRBV7-9, the J call TRBJ1-5; 12 bases align to TRBD1. The V gene's germline CDR1 is SEHNR and CDR2 FQNEAQ (reference sequence). V shed 5 bases, J shed 6 bases, and the junction held 17 bases outside the gene matches. This CDR3 spans 19 amino acids. The CDR3 region is CASSPSIGTGGGTGQPQHF. The DNA for the CDR3 is TGTGCCAGCAGCCCGTCCATCGGGACAGGGGGCGGGACCGGTCAGCCCCAGCATTTT.

The chain recombines TRBV30 with TRBJ2-2; 9 bases fit TRBD1. CDR1 and CDR2 (germline): GTSNPN, SVGIG (reference sequence). V gave up 6 bases and J gave up 5 bases; unmatched junction bases: 10. The CDR3 spans 15 residues. CDR3 sequence: CACPPGQGFTGELFF. DNA of the CDR3: TGTGCCTGCCCCCCGGGACAGGGTTTTACCGGGGAGCTGTTTTTT.

The genes are TRBV5-4 and TRBJ1-1; D possibly corresponds to TRBD1 (6 bases). The CDR3 is 15 amino acids. Per germline, CDR1 SGHNT and CDR2 YYREEE (reference sequence). Trimming cost V 3 bases and J 1 base, with 13 bases left between them. The CDR3 nucleotides read TGTGCCAGCAGCTCGGACAGTTTTGCGAACACTGAAGCTTTCTTT. This translates into CASSSDSFANTEAFF.

This chain connects TRBV19 to TRBJ1-2; D gene ambiguous. V shed 5 bases and J shed 4 bases, with 17 bases lying between them. The CDR3 extends over 15 amino acids. Germline V gene lookup returns CDR1 LNHDA and CDR2 SQIVND (reference sequence). In DNA form, the CDR3 reads TGTGCCAGTAGTCCCCCTTTGGAGCTGATCTATGGCTACACCTTC. Residues: CASSPPLELIYGYTF.

The chain employs TRBV19 and TRBJ1-1, with 8 bases aligning to TRBD1. Germline values: CDR1 LNHDA, CDR2 SQIVND (reference sequence). Losses at the gene ends were 6 bases for V and 5 bases for J; bases not matched to a gene: 14. The CDR3 sequence is 16 residues long. CDR3 amino acids: CASRSVAGGARTEAFF. CDR3 nucleotides: TGTGCCAGTAGATCGGTGGCAGGGGGCGCGAGAACTGAAGCTTTCTTT.

This clone was seen a single time. The chain employs TRBV4-2 and TRBJ2-7, with 15 positions matching TRBD2. CDR3 length: 16 residues. Germline loops: CDR1 LGHNA, CDR2 YNFKEQ. V lost 0 bases to trimming and J lost 4 bases; unmatched junction nucleotides: 1. The CDR3 sequence: CASSQDGTSGGYEQYF. CDR3 nucleotides: TGTGCCAGCAGCCAAGATGGGACTAGCGGGGGGTACGAGCAGTACTTC.

The chain has TRBV6-9 and TRBJ1-2, with 7 bases identical to TRBD1. The trim removed 4 bases at V and 8 bases at J, leaving 7 bases unmatched. Germline CDR1 reads MNHGY; CDR2 reads SVAAGI. The CDR3 sequence is 13 residues long. The CDR3 reads CASSSDRDGGYTF. For the CDR3, the DNA is TGTGCCAGCAGTTCCGACAGGGATGGGGGCTACACCTTC.

CDR3 in amino acids: CASSPGGSYTEAFF. The DNA of the CDR3 is TGTGCCAGCAGCCCAGGGGGCTCCTACACTGAAGCTTTCTTT. This chain uses TRBV11-2 with TRBJ1-1, with 8 bases lining up with TRBD1. V lost 5 bases and J lost 3; bases outside the gene matches: 5. From germline, CDR1 is SGHAT and CDR2 FQNNGV. The CDR3 has 14 amino acids.

The chain uses TRBV19 and TRBJ2-5; 7 nucleotides match TRBD2. The DNA end is a closer match to TRBJ2-7, so the J assignment may be wrong. The CDR3 consists of 15 residues. CDR1 is LNHDA and CDR2 is SQIVND in the germline V gene (reference sequence). CDR3 nucleotides: TGTGCCAGTAGCTCCCGGGGGGAGAGCTCCTACGAGCAGTACTTC. This translates into CASSSRGESSYEQYF.

The V call is TRBV6-1, the J call TRBJ2-7; no definite D call. CDR1 and CDR2 (germline): MNHNS, SASEGT. The germline V and J ends were trimmed by 5 bases and 4 bases, with 9 bases remaining between them. This CDR3 spans 12 amino acids. Here the CDR3 reads CASSSNYYEQYF. In DNA, the CDR3 is TGTGCCAGCAGTTCGAATTATTACGAGCAGTACTTC.

The chain joins TRBV6-1 to TRBJ1-5; the D gene is possibly TRBD1 (5 bases). Germline V CDR1 and CDR2: MNHNS, SASEGT. The CDR3 spans 13 residues. V gave up 3 bases and J gave up 7 bases, with 10 bases separating them. As DNA, the CDR3 is TGTGCCAGCAGTGATTGGGGGGGACAGCCCCAGCATTTT. It translates to CASSDWGGQPQHF.

The genes are TRBV2 and TRBJ2-5; TRBD1 agrees at 9 bases. The J call is in doubt because the DNA end fits TRBJ2-7 better. Looked up from germline, CDR1 is SNHLY and CDR2 is FYNNEI. The CDR3 is made up of 16 amino acids. In nucleotides, the CDR3 is TGTGCCAGCAGTGAGTGGGACAGGGAAACCCCACACGAGCAGTACTTC. Its protein is CASSEWDRETPHEQYF.

The rearrangement links TRBV6-1 to TRBJ1-2; TRBD1 might be the D (6 bases). Trimming removed 6 bases at V and 2 bases at J, with 16 bases between. Germline CDR1 reads MNHNS; CDR2 reads SASEGT. The CDR3 runs 15 residues. The CDR3 loop reads CASRREQGSNYGYTF. The CDR3 nucleotides are TGTGCCAGCAGAAGAGAACAGGGTTCCAACTATGGCTACACCTTC.

The chain is built from TRBV10-3 and TRBJ1-4; the D gene is possibly TRBD1 (5 bases). This CDR3 comprises 13 residues. Trimming removed 10 bases at V and 8 bases at J, with 17 bases between. Germline V gene sequence: CDR1 ENHRY, CDR2 SYGVKD. CDR3 residues: CATKRGGEEKLFF. CDR3 DNA sequence: TGTGCCACCAAACGGGGGGGAGAGGAAAAACTGTTTTTT.

This clone was observed a handful of times. The V gene is TRBV6-1, the J gene TRBJ1-5; D gene ambiguous. Trimming removed 1 base from V and 0 bases from J, with 7 bases in between. Germline CDR1 reads MNHNS; CDR2 reads SASEGT. This CDR3 comprises 15 residues. CDR3 in amino acids: CASSEGTVSNQPQHF. For the CDR3, the DNA is TGTGCCAGCAGTGAAGGAACAGTTAGCAATCAGCCCCAGCATTTT.

The chain recombines TRBV5-1 with TRBJ1-2; a possible D gene is TRBD1 (5 bases). The V gene's germline CDR1 is SGHRS and CDR2 YFSETQ. The CDR3 has 14 residues. V was pared by 0 bases and J by 6 bases, with 12 bases between. The CDR3, as DNA: TGCGCCAGCAGCTTGGAGGGGCGTTTGGATGGCTACACCTTC. This gives the protein CASSLEGRLDGYTF.

The genes are TRBV6-4 and TRBJ2-3; D is possibly TRBD2 (6 bases). The CDR3 spans 15 residues. Trimming took off 0 bases at V and 6 bases at J, with 13 bases between the two ends. The germline V gene has CDR1 MRHNA and CDR2 SNTAGT. This CDR3 reads CASSDSDGGVDTQYF. The CDR3 nucleotides read TGTGCCAGCAGTGACTCAGACGGGGGAGTCGATACGCAGTATTTT.

The chain links TRBV23-1 to TRBJ1-6; 10 nucleotides agree with TRBD1. TRBV23-1 is recorded as an ORF, its role being uncertain. The CDR3 has 19 residues. V gave up 0 bases and J gave up 9 bases; unmatched junction bases: 14. This CDR3 is CASSQSMAGTGDFFSPLHF. The CDR3 region has the DNA TGCGCCAGCAGTCAATCTATGGCCGGGACAGGGGATTTTTTTTCACCCCTCCACTTT.

This clone was detected once. The chain carries TRBV6-6 and TRBJ2-1; tentative D call: TRBD1 (6 bases). The V gene lost 7 bases and the J gene lost 8 bases, with 9 bases spanning the gap. The CDR3 totals 11 residues. Germline V gives CDR1 MNHNY, CDR2 SVGAGI (reference sequence). This chain's CDR3 is CASTGGHEQFF. The DNA of the CDR3 is TGTGCCAGCACTGGGGGCCATGAGCAGTTCTTC.

The chain links TRBV6-6 to TRBJ2-1, with TRBD1 matching over 7 bases. CDR1 is MNHNY and CDR2 is SVGAGI in the germline V gene (reference sequence). V shed 0 bases and J 7 bases; nucleotides not matched to a gene: 9. The CDR3 totals 16 residues. The CDR3 DNA reads as TGTGCCAGCAGTTACTCGAAGGGGGCTACGGGGAATGAGCAGTTCTTC. It translates to CASSYSKGATGNEQFF.